What follows are 25 T cell receptor beta chains derived from one specimen sequenced in a study of siplizumab effects on memory and regulatory T cells. Sequenced by immunoSEQ multiplex PCR; TCRdb stores in-frame clones only, minus some. Altogether roughly 100,000 clones are present, over 85% being singletons, with the ten largest covering 0.55% to 0.8%. Sequencing used Tregs sorted from blood. The receptors stem from a human donor in good health.

This sequence joins TRBV7-9 and TRBJ1-1; TRBD1 agrees at 9 bases. With V trimmed by 7 bases and J by 4 bases, 7 bases remained unmatched. This CDR3 contains 14 residues. Germline V lookup: CDR1 SEHNR, CDR2 FQNEAQ (reference sequence). CDR3 residues: CASTGQGSSTEAFF. DNA of the CDR3: TGTGCCAGCACCGGACAGGGGAGTTCCACTGAAGCTTTCTTT.

CDR3 DNA: TGTGCCAGCAGTGATATCAGTCTCCTAGCTAACTATGGCTACACCTTC. It codes for CASSDISLLANYGYTF. The chain is built from TRBV2 and TRBJ1-2, with D unclear. Between the trimmed V and J ends, which lost 3 bases and 0 bases, there was a span of 14 bases. CDR3 length: 16 amino acids. CDR1 and CDR2 from the germline V gene are SNHLY and FYNNEI.

This chain uses TRBV2 with TRBJ2-3; the match to TRBD2 covers 12 bases. The germline V gene encodes CDR1 SNHLY and CDR2 FYNNEI. This CDR3 contains 16 residues. The J segment lost 2 bases and the V segment lost 7 bases, leaving 7 bases of the junction unmatched. This chain's CDR3 is CASKTSGGSYTDTQYF. The CDR3 nucleotides are TGTGCCAGCAAGACTAGCGGGGGCTCGTACACAGATACGCAGTATTTT.

The chain joins TRBV5-1 to TRBJ1-1; 8 bases fit TRBD1. Germline V CDR1 and CDR2: SGHRS, YFSETQ. The CDR3 loop spans 13 amino acids. Trimming cost V 5 bases and J 5 bases; bases outside gene matches: 5. CDR3 bases: TGCGCCAGCAGATTAGACAGGGGAACTGAAGCTTTCTTT. This gives the protein CASRLDRGTEAFF.

The CDR3 DNA follows: TGTGCCAGCTCACCACCGTTTAGCTCGGGGAGAGGGGCGTATACGCAGTATTTT. This encodes CASSPPFSSGRGAYTQYF. V is TRBV18 and J is TRBJ2-3; either TRBD1 or TRBD2 may fit D (5 bases each). The CDR3 runs 18 residues. Germline lookup yields CDR1 KGHSH and CDR2 LQKENI. V lost 0 bases, J lost 7 bases, and 23 bases lay in between. Together with reference TRBV18 and TRBJ2-3, the CDR3 gives the full variable domain: NAGVMQNPRHLVRRRGQEARLRCSPMKGHSHVYWYRQLPEEGLKFMVYLQKENIIDESGMPKERFSAEFPKEGPSILRIQQVVRGDSAAYFCASSPPFSSGRGAYTQYFGPGTRLTVL.

The chain recombines TRBV5-5 with TRBJ1-2; D ambiguous. CDR1 and CDR2 from the germline V gene are SGHKS and YYEKEE (reference sequence). The CDR3 sequence is 13 residues long. V was clipped by 4 bases and J by 1 base, with 8 bases between them. CDR3 DNA: TGTGCCAGCAGCCCCGGGATTAACTATGGCTACACCTTC. Translating it yields CASSPGINYGYTF.

This chain uses TRBV5-5 with TRBJ2-5, with 13 bases that match TRBD2. The CDR3 covers 16 residues. Germline values: CDR1 SGHKS, CDR2 YYEKEE (reference sequence). The trim removed 4 bases at V and 4 bases at J, leaving 7 bases unmatched. The CDR3 protein is CASSIGLAGARETQYF. CDR3 coding DNA: TGTGCCAGCAGCATTGGACTAGCGGGAGCCCGAGAGACCCAGTACTTC. The full variable domain, in which reference TRBV5-5 and TRBJ2-5 provide the parts outside the CDR3, is DAGVTQSPTHLIKTRGQQVTLRCSPISGHKSVSWYQQVLGQGPQFIFQYYEKEERGRGNFPDRFSARQFPNYSSELNVNALLLGDSALYLCASSIGLAGARETQYFGPGTRLLVL.

This sequence joins TRBV6-1 and TRBJ1-6, with 7 bases lining up with TRBD1. The CDR3 has 13 amino acids. Germline V lookup: CDR1 MNHNS, CDR2 SASEGT. Unmatched junction bases numbered 6, after V lost 10 bases and J lost 6 bases. The CDR3 protein is CATKGTANSPLHF. CDR3 sequence (DNA): TGTGCCACCAAAGGGACAGCTAATTCACCCCTCCACTTT.

This chain links TRBV5-4 with TRBJ1-4; D perhaps matches TRBD1 (5 bases). V lost 0 bases, J lost 3 bases, and 15 bases lay in between. The germline gives CDR1 SGHNT, CDR2 YYREEE (reference sequence). There are 17 residues in the CDR3. CDR3 protein: CASSLAGGTGPNEKLFF. The CDR3 coding sequence is TGTGCCAGCAGCTTGGCGGGGGGGACCGGTCCTAATGAAAAACTGTTTTTT.

This clone appeared once. The chain links TRBV6-5 to TRBJ1-5; D remains unclear. V was shortened by 4 bases and J by 5 bases, with 12 bases between the two germline ends. This CDR3 spans 14 amino acids. Germline assignment: CDR1 MNHEY and CDR2 SVGAGI. DNA for the CDR3: TGTGCCAGCAGTTCAGGAGGGTCCCATCAGCCCCAGCATTTT. This translates into CASSSGGSHQPQHF.

V and J are TRBV5-1 and TRBJ1-1, with no clear D. V gave up 0 bases and J gave up 1 base, with 4 bases separating them. CDR1 SGHRS and CDR2 YFSETQ come from the germline V gene. The CDR3 covers 13 residues. The CDR3 protein is CASSLEANTEAFF. The CDR3 DNA sequence: TGCGCCAGCAGCTTGGAAGCGAACACTGAAGCTTTCTTT.

The chain carries TRBV7-8 and TRBJ2-1; D is perhaps TRBD1 (6 bases). V lost 4 bases, J lost 8 bases, and 15 bases lay in between. CDR3 size: 14 residues. Per germline, CDR1 SGHVS and CDR2 FQNEAQ. The CDR3 sequence: CASSSSLQGYEQFF. The CDR3, as DNA: TGTGCCAGCAGCTCAAGCTTACAGGGCTATGAGCAGTTCTTC.

V gene TRBV5-4 combines with J gene TRBJ2-2; the D is unclear. This CDR3 has 14 amino acids. The ends were cut back, 3 bases at V and 1 base at J, with 7 bases in the middle. Germline V gene data show CDR1 as SGHNT and CDR2 as YYREEE (reference sequence). The CDR3 protein is CASSWTGNTGELFF. The CDR3 nucleotides read TGTGCCAGCAGCTGGACGGGGAACACCGGGGAGCTGTTTTTT.

The V call is TRBV5-8, the J call TRBJ2-7, with D tentatively TRBD1 or TRBD2 (5 bases each). Germline CDR1 is SGHTS and CDR2 is YDEGEE. This CDR3 comprises 15 residues. The V end lost 0 bases, the J end lost 3 bases, and 13 bases lay between the germline ends. CDR3 loop: CASSLGDVIFYEQYF. The CDR3 DNA sequence: TGTGCCAGCAGCTTGGGGGACGTAATTTTCTACGAGCAGTACTTC.

V usage is TRBV30 and J usage is TRBJ2-7; D gene uncertain. Per the germline V gene, CDR1 is GTSNPN and CDR2 is SVGIG (reference sequence). V dropped 0 bases and J dropped 6 bases, with 9 bases sitting between them. This CDR3 is built from 12 residues. This CDR3 is CAWSVYEAEQYF. The CDR3 bases are TGTGCCTGGAGTGTATATGAGGCCGAGCAGTACTTC.

This clone was seen just once. The chain employs TRBV19 and TRBJ2-7; D not resolved. Germline V gene lookup returns CDR1 LNHDA and CDR2 SQIVND (reference sequence). With 5 bases removed from V and 4 bases from J, the gap between germline ends came to 18 bases. The CDR3 has 15 residues. This CDR3 is CASSPSPPVRYEQYF. The CDR3 DNA follows: TGTGCCAGTAGTCCGTCCCCGCCAGTACGATACGAGCAGTACTTC. Variable domain in full (rest from reference TRBV19 and TRBJ2-7): DGGITQSPKYLFRKEGQNVTLSCEQNLNHDAMYWYRQDPGQGLRLIYYSQIVNDFQKGDIAEGYSVSREKKESFPLTVTSAQKNPTAFYLCASSPSPPVRYEQYFGPGTRLTVT.

The V call is TRBV9, the J call TRBJ2-5; 9 nucleotides line up with TRBD1. Germline values: CDR1 SGDLS, CDR2 YYNGEE. The ends lost 5 bases at V and 5 bases at J; junction bases unmatched: 4. CDR3 length: 13 amino acids. CDR3 loop: CASSGTGWETQYF. The CDR3 nucleotides are TGTGCCAGCAGTGGGACAGGGTGGGAGACCCAGTACTTC.

This chain joins TRBV7-8 and TRBJ2-7, with 12 bases lining up with TRBD2. The CDR3 length is 15 residues. The J segment lost 2 bases and the V segment lost 5 bases, leaving 4 bases of the junction unmatched. Germline V gene sequence: CDR1 SGHVS, CDR2 FQNEAQ. The CDR3 nucleotides read TGTGCCAGCAGCACAGGACTAGCGGGGACCTACGAGCAGTACTTC. Its translation: CASSTGLAGTYEQYF.

The chain recombines TRBV15 with TRBJ2-1; no clear D. This CDR3 spans 15 amino acids. Germline loops: CDR1 LNHNV, CDR2 YYDKDF (reference sequence). V dropped 3 bases and J dropped 5 bases, with 14 bases sitting between them. The CDR3 nucleotides read TGTGCCACCAGCAGGGAGACGGGTCCCCACAATGAGCAGTTCTTC. Its protein product is CATSRETGPHNEQFF.

V is TRBV30 and J is TRBJ1-4, with no clear D. V lost 6 bases, J lost 6 bases, and 11 bases lay in between. CDR1 and CDR2 (germline): GTSNPN, SVGIG (reference sequence). The CDR3 spans 12 residues. The CDR3 nucleotides read TGTGCCTGCTCCTCCACCCATGAAAAACTGTTTTTT. This gives the protein CACSSTHEKLFF.

The chain joins TRBV29-1 to TRBJ1-1; TRBD1 is a possible D gene (6 bases). The CDR3 is 12 amino acids. Deletions cut 4 bases from V and 2 bases from J, with 8 bases between. Germline CDR1 SQVTM, CDR2 ANQGSEA. The CDR3 loop reads CSVVRGNTEAFF. The CDR3 DNA reads TGCAGCGTTGTCAGGGGTAACACTGAAGCTTTCTTT.

V usage is TRBV2 and J usage is TRBJ2-5; no reliable D call. Germline V gene sequence: CDR1 SNHLY, CDR2 FYNNEI. The CDR3 loop spans 11 amino acids. V lost 2 bases to trimming and J lost 5 bases, with 3 bases between them. In DNA, the CDR3 is TGTGCCAGCAGTGAACGGGAGACCCAGTACTTC. Amino acid sequence: CASSERETQYF.

The chain recombines TRBV5-4 with TRBJ1-1; weak D call: TRBD1 (5 bases). V lost 7 bases, J lost 0 bases, and 13 bases lay in between. This CDR3 has 14 amino acids. Per the germline V gene, CDR1 is SGHNT and CDR2 is YYREEE (reference sequence). The CDR3 sequence: CASAQTVMNTEAFF. In DNA, the CDR3 is TGTGCCAGCGCCCAGACAGTAATGAACACTGAAGCTTTCTTT.

This chain links TRBV2 with TRBJ1-1; 10 bases are shared with TRBD1. The CDR3 sequence is 16 residues long. From germline, CDR1 is SNHLY and CDR2 FYNNEI. Trimming cost V 7 bases and J 4 bases; bases outside gene matches: 12. The CDR3 nucleotides read TGTGCCAGCATCCCTCGGACAGGGGGAAGTGGCACTGAAGCTTTCTTT. It is translated as CASIPRTGGSGTEAFF. The full variable domain, completed using reference TRBV2 and TRBJ1-1, is EPEVTQTPSHQVTQMGQEVILRCVPISNHLYFYWYRQILGQKVEFLVSFYNNEISEKSEIFDDQFSVERPDGSNFTLKIRSTKLEDSAMYFCASIPRTGGSGTEAFFGQGTRLTVV.

This clone appeared once. V is TRBV9 and J is TRBJ2-7; D call uncertain. Germline values: CDR1 SGDLS, CDR2 YYNGEE. Trimming left V 0 bases short and J 2 bases short, with 12 bases between. This CDR3 has 15 residues. CDR3 in DNA: TGTGCCAGCAGCGTAGCAACCGGAAGGACCTACGAGCAGTACTTC. Translating it yields CASSVATGRTYEQYF.